A selection of T cell receptor beta chains follows, all from one sample in a study of blood T cell repertoires in COVID-19. Assay used: immunoSEQ multiplex PCR; TCRdb lists only in-frame clones, some missing. The sample shows tens of thousands of clones, more than 70% of them seen only once. Material: peripheral blood. These receptors were obtained from a human donor in a cohort sampled during active COVID-19. The CDR3 runs from the conserved cysteine through the conserved F or W. A D gene is named only where the DNA matches it firmly. Expanded clones are given a class, and other clones once, few, many or no size at all.

D gene	J gene	clone size	V gene	CDR3 protein	CDR3 DNA
TRBD1	TRBJ1-3	.	TRBV6-6	CASILDRANTIYF	TGTGCCAGCATTCTCGACAGGGCGAACACCATATATTTT
.	TRBJ2-3	.	TRBV7-2	CASSLVAGTDTQYF	TGTGCCAGCAGCTTGGTCGCAGGCACAGATACGCAGTATTTT
.	TRBJ1-2	.	TRBV7-6	CASSPEVGVNYGYTF	TGTGCCAGCAGCCCTGAGGTGGGAGTGAACTATGGCTACACCTTC
TRBD1	TRBJ1-6	.	TRBV2	CASRKQGAGDSPLHF	TGTGCCAGCAGAAAACAGGGGGCGGGAGATTCACCCCTCCACTTT
.	TRBJ1-4	.	TRBV20-1	CSARTVDRLFF	TGCAGTGCTCGGACGGTTGACAGACTGTTTTTT
.	TRBJ2-3	.	TRBV9	CASSAGRTAAVDTQYF	TGTGCCAGCAGCGCCGGGCGGACTGCAGCGGTGGATACGCAGTATTTT
.	TRBJ1-6	.	TRBV30	CAWRWGAYNSPLHF	TGTGCCTGGAGGTGGGGGGCCTATAATTCACCCCTCCACTTT
.	TRBJ1-5	.	TRBV6-2/TRBV6-3	CASSYDINNLGHGGNQPQHF	TGTGCCAGCAGTTACGACATTAATAATCTAGGACATGGAGGCAATCAGCCCCAGCATTTT
TRBD1	TRBJ1-2	.	TRBV2	CASSLDREGGYTF	TGTGCCAGCAGTCTGGACAGGGAGGGGGGCTACACCTTC
TRBD2	TRBJ2-1	.	TRBV10-3	CAISERRGGINPYNEQFF	TGTGCCATCAGTGAGAGGCGGGGGGGGATAAATCCCTACAATGAGCAGTTCTTC
.	TRBJ2-5	.	TRBV2	CASSGAGAGLAQYF	TGTGCCAGCAGTGGCGCCGGAGCAGGGCTGGCCCAGTACTTC
TRBD1	TRBJ2-7	once	TRBV18	CASSPRQGMTYEQYF	TGTGCCAGCTCACCGCGACAGGGGATGACCTACGAGCAGTACTTC
.	TRBJ1-3	.	TRBV4-1	CASSRDTYSGNTIYF	TGCGCCAGCAGCCGCGACACCTACTCTGGAAACACCATATATTTT
.	TRBJ2-1	once	TRBV6-4	CASSQTAGAFYNEQFF	TGTGCCAGCAGCCAGACGGCAGGGGCTTTTTACAATGAGCAGTTCTTC
.	TRBJ1-1	.	TRBV28	CASTRRGTEAFF	TGTGCCAGCACCCGTAGGGGGACTGAAGCTTTCTTT
TRBD2	TRBJ2-5	.	TRBV25-1	CASSISLAGGNQETQYF	TGTGCCAGCAGTATATCTTTAGCGGGGGGAAACCAAGAGACCCAGTACTTC
TRBD1	TRBJ2-5	.	TRBV18	CASSPRDREETQYF	TGTGCCAGCTCACCAAGGGACAGGGAAGAGACCCAGTACTTC
.	TRBJ2-7	.	TRBV2	CASTRQLSSYEQYF	TGTGCCAGCACCAGACAACTGAGCTCCTACGAGCAGTACTTC
.	TRBJ1-6	many	TRBV30	CAWRAGGSYNSPLHF	TGTGCCTGGAGAGCGGGGGGCTCCTATAATTCACCCCTCCACTTT
.	TRBJ2-6	.	TRBV5-4	CASSLGQSVSGANVLTF	TGTGCCAGCAGCTTGGGGCAGTCTGTCTCTGGGGCCAACGTCCTGACTTTC
.	TRBJ1-2	few	TRBV5-5	CASSLELRGLSYGYTF	TGTGCCAGCAGCTTGGAGTTGCGGGGTCTTAGCTATGGCTACACCTTC
TRBD2	TRBJ2-2	.	TRBV18	CASSSRTSGVTGELFF	TGTGCCAGCTCATCCCGGACTAGCGGGGTCACCGGGGAGCTGTTTTTT
TRBD2	TRBJ2-7	.	TRBV6-6	CASSYSTSGGYEQYF	TGTGCCAGCAGTTACTCGACTAGCGGGGGATACGAGCAGTACTTC
.	TRBJ1-5	medium-sized	TRBV6-1	CASSEGGASNQPQHF	TGTGCCAGCAGTGAAGGTGGAGCTAGCAATCAGCCCCAGCATTTT
.	TRBJ2-5	medium-sized	TRBV2	CASSVVLLRETQYF	TGTGCCAGCAGTGTGGTTCTATTAAGAGAGACCCAGTACTTC
TRBD1	TRBJ2-1	.	TRBV7-2	CASSSTGGLNEQFF	TGTGCCAGCAGCTCGACAGGGGGCCTCAATGAGCAGTTCTTC
.	TRBJ1-4	.	TRBV5-1	CASSSRTNAENRLFF	TGCGCCAGCAGCTCTAGGACAAACGCCGAAAATCGACTGTTTTTT
.	TRBJ1-2	once	TRBV7-2	CASSTRGRGYTF	TGTGCCAGCAGTACTCGAGGTAGAGGCTACACCTTC
TRBD2	TRBJ2-7	.	TRBV2	CASSEAEDILAAYEQYF	TGTGCCAGCAGTGAAGCGGAGGATATCCTAGCGGCCTACGAGCAGTACTTC
TRBD1	TRBJ2-2	.	TRBV2	CASGGQTYTGELFF	TGTGCCAGCGGGGGACAGACTTACACCGGGGAGCTGTTTTTT
.	TRBJ2-2	.	TRBV9	CASSHEKGGVAGELFF	TGTGCCAGCAGCCACGAAAAAGGAGGGGTGGCCGGGGAGCTGTTTTTT
.	TRBJ2-1	.	TRBV3-1/TRBV3-2	CASSQFTSSNEQFF	TGTGCCAGCAGCCAGTTTACTAGTTCCAATGAGCAGTTCTTC
.	TRBJ1-2	.	TRBV11-2	CASSFYQGDYTF	TGTGCCAGCAGCTTCTACCAAGGAGACTACACCTTC
.	TRBJ2-2	.	TRBV12-2	CASRFGRGQVGELFF	TGTGCAAGTCGCTTTGGCAGGGGGCAGGTCGGGGAGCTGTTTTTT
TRBD2	TRBJ2-5	.	TRBV5-6	CASSMPAGGSETQYF	TGTGCCAGCAGCATGCCTGCGGGAGGTTCAGAGACCCAGTACTTC
TRBD2	TRBJ2-3	.	TRBV6-1	CASSEGRWQRGTTDTQYF	TGTGCCAGCAGTGAAGGAAGATGGCAGCGGGGCACCACAGATACGCAGTATTTT
.	TRBJ1-1	.	TRBV10-3	CAISGRGGNTEAFF	TGTGCCATCAGTGGGAGGGGCGGGAACACTGAAGCTTTCTTT
TRBD1	TRBJ2-7	.	TRBV2	CASNLLDRSTYEQYF	TGTGCCAGCAATCTTTTGGACAGGAGTACCTACGAGCAGTACTTC
.	TRBJ2-3	once	TRBV2	CASSDAYSSTDTQYF	TGTGCCAGCAGTGACGCGTACTCTAGCACAGATACGCAGTATTTT
.	TRBJ1-3	.	TRBV7-9	CASSLSYREVLGNTIYF	TGTGCCAGCAGCTTATCTTACCGGGAAGTACTTGGAAACACCATATATTTT
TRBD2	TRBJ2-7	.	TRBV4-1	CASSQVRGGSSYEQYF	TGCGCCAGCAGCCAAGTCCGGGGGGGGAGCTCCTACGAGCAGTACTTC
TRBD2	TRBJ2-7	.	TRBV5-1	CASSPREGPAYEQYF	TGCGCCAGCAGCCCCCGGGAGGGACCGGCCTACGAGCAGTACTTC
.	TRBJ2-2	.	TRBV10-2	CASSGQGTGELFF	TGCGCCAGCAGTGGCCAGGGCACCGGGGAGCTGTTTTTT
.	TRBJ2-7	.	TRBV19	CASSRTVYEQYF	TGTGCCAGTAGCCGGACAGTTTACGAGCAGTACTTC
.	TRBJ2-7	.	TRBV5-5	CASEPIPGHSYEQYF	TGTGCCAGCGAACCTATTCCGGGACACTCCTACGAGCAGTACTTC